The 8 T cell receptor beta chains reported below all come from one sample, sequenced in a study of blood T cell repertoires in COVID-19 (dated by TCRdb to 2020 to 2022). The method was the immunoSEQ multiplex PCR assay. Entries here come from immuneACCESS through TCRdb and include only in-frame sequences with V and J called. Some clones fail to appear in such tables; in the studies checked, an unresolved V gene covers under half of the shortfall, and the cause of the remainder is unknown. This sample comprises tens of thousands of clones, roughly 85% of them detected only once. 32% of the sample rests with the top ten. The sequenced sample consisted of peripheral blood. Receptors were obtained from a human donor in a cohort sampled during active COVID-19.

The chain employs TRBV7-2 and TRBJ1-3; TRBD1 might be the D (6 bases). Trimming shortened V by 5 bases and J by 5 bases, and 16 bases separated the two germline ends. The CDR3 is 15 residues long. The germline V gene has CDR1 SGHTA and CDR2 FQGNSA. The CDR3 DNA reads TGTGCCAGCAGCCTACAAACAGGGTATAGAAACACCATATATTTT. Residues: CASSLQTGYRNTIYF.

The CDR3 here is CASSLDRVLAEAFF. CDR3 coding DNA: TGTGCCAGCAGCTTAGACCGGGTTCTCGCTGAAGCTTTCTTT. The J gene is TRBJ1-1, the V gene TRBV7-2, with no clear D. Germline-derived CDR1 and CDR2 are SGHTA and FQGNSA. The length of the CDR3 is 14 residues. The V end lost 1 base, the J end lost 6 bases, and 12 bases lay between the germline ends.

The rearrangement joins TRBV29-1 to TRBJ2-1, with D perhaps matching TRBD2 (6 bases). The CDR3 sequence is 11 residues long. Per the germline V gene, CDR1 is SQVTM and CDR2 is ANQGSEA. V was trimmed by 4 bases and J by 7 bases, leaving 8 bases between them. CDR3 region: CSVVGRNEQFF. The CDR3 DNA reads TGCAGCGTTGTAGGGAGGAATGAGCAGTTCTTC.

The chain recombines TRBV30 with TRBJ1-5; D is undetermined. The CDR3 covers 16 residues. V lost 0 bases and J 3 bases, leaving 15 bases between the germline ends. The germline gives CDR1 GTSNPN, CDR2 SVGIG (reference sequence). Here the CDR3 DNA reads TGTGCCTGGAGTGTACCAAACGGGAAGGACAATCAGCCCCAGCATTTT. Its translation is CAWSVPNGKDNQPQHF. The variable domain in full, completed from reference TRBV30 and TRBJ1-5, reads SQTIHQWPATLVQPVGSPLSLECTVEGTSNPNLYWYRQAAGRGLQLLFYSVGIGQISSEVPQNLSASRPQDRQFILSSKKLLLSDSGFYLCAWSVPNGKDNQPQHFGDGTRLSIL.

The V gene is TRBV19, the J gene TRBJ1-2; tentative D call: TRBD1 (6 bases). The CDR3 is 14 amino acids. Trimming left V 3 bases short and J 2 bases short, with 10 bases between. Germline values: CDR1 LNHDA, CDR2 SQIVND (reference sequence). CDR3: CASSIDRINYGYTF. For the CDR3, the DNA is TGTGCCAGTAGTATTGACAGGATAAACTATGGCTACACCTTC.

The chain carries TRBV9 and TRBJ1-1; 7 positions agree with TRBD1. V lost 4 bases, J lost 3 bases, and 6 bases stayed unmatched. Germline V gene data show CDR1 as SGDLS and CDR2 as YYNGEE. This CDR3 region has 14 residues. In nucleotides, the CDR3 is TGTGCCAGCAGCCTGCGACAGGGTGACACTGAAGCTTTCTTT. It specifies CASSLRQGDTEAFF. Using reference TRBV9 and TRBJ1-1 for the parts outside the CDR3, the full variable domain is DSGVTQTPKHLITATGQRVTLRCSPRSGDLSVYWYQQSLDQGLQFLIQYYNGEERAKGNILERFSAQQFPDLHSELNLSSLELGDSALYFCASSLRQGDTEAFFGQGTRLTVV.

The chain carries TRBV18 and TRBJ2-3, with TRBD2 as a possible D gene (5 bases). In germline, CDR1 is KGHSH, CDR2 LQKENI. Trimming took 3 bases from V and 1 from J, leaving 5 bases between them. This CDR3 has 13 residues. In DNA form, the CDR3 reads TGTGCCAGCTCACCGGAGGGCACAGATACGCAGTATTTT. Translation gives CASSPEGTDTQYF.

The chain uses TRBV4-3 and TRBJ2-7; D is undetermined. The CDR3 is 15 residues long. From germline, CDR1 is LGHNA and CDR2 YSLEER. V was trimmed by 0 bases and J by 0 bases, leaving 9 bases between them. The CDR3 nucleotides are TGCGCCAGCAGCCAAGATGCTGTGGCCTCCTACGAGCAGTACTTC. Translated: CASSQDAVASYEQYF.